This passage covers 9 T cell receptor beta chains from one sample sequenced in a study of cytomegalovirus exposure and HLA in healthy donors. PCR employed 60 Vbeta and 13 Jbeta primers. TCRdb's copy holds only in-frame clones and misses some; the assay was immunoSEQ multiplex PCR. Here the sample spans some 110,000 clones, approximately 69% being singletons. What was sequenced was PBMCs. Receptor source: a man aged 25 to 40 in good health and CMV-seronegative.

This clone was seen a single time. CDR3 sequence reads: CASSFRDRGNEKLFF. The CDR3 DNA reads TGTGCCAGCAGCTTCCGGGACAGGGGGAATGAAAAACTGTTTTTT. The chain uses TRBV5-5 and TRBJ1-4, with 11 bases identical to TRBD1. This CDR3 is 15 amino acids long. The germline gives CDR1 SGHKS, CDR2 YYEKEE (reference sequence). Trimming cost V 2 bases and J 5 bases; bases outside gene matches: 2.

This chain joins TRBV5-6 and TRBJ1-5, with 8 bases lining up with TRBD1. The CDR3 is 15 residues long. The V gene's germline CDR1 is SGHDT and CDR2 YYEEEE. With V trimmed by 2 bases and J by 4 bases, 5 bases remained unmatched. The CDR3 is CASSFGTGTNQPQHF. The CDR3 bases are TGTGCCAGCAGCTTCGGGACAGGAACTAATCAGCCCCAGCATTTT.

The V and J genes are TRBV4-1 and TRBJ2-2, with 7 bases that match TRBD2. The length of the CDR3 is 19 residues. Germline V CDR1 and CDR2: MGHRA, YSYEKL. Trimming removed 0 bases from V and 4 bases from J; junction bases left unmatched: 14. CDR3 in amino acids: CASSQEDFLGGPVTGELFF. CDR3 sequence (DNA): TGCGCCAGCAGCCAAGAGGACTTTTTGGGAGGGCCGGTCACCGGGGAGCTGTTTTTT.

The chain links TRBV6-4 to TRBJ2-1, with 7 nucleotides matching TRBD2. Germline V gene sequence: CDR1 MRHNA, CDR2 SNTAGT. The CDR3 extends over 15 amino acids. J gave up 1 base and V 4 bases, and 4 bases lay outside the gene matches. The chain's CDR3 is CASSGLADSYNEQFF. CDR3 nucleotide sequence: TGTGCCAGCAGTGGTCTAGCGGATTCCTACAATGAGCAGTTCTTC.

The chain combines TRBV15 with TRBJ2-2; tentatively, D is TRBD2 (5 bases). This CDR3 has 16 residues. The V and J ends lost 5 bases and 7 bases respectively, with 20 bases between them. Germline CDR1 LNHNV, CDR2 YYDKDF (reference sequence). The CDR3 DNA reads as TGTGCCACCAGCCCGCGGGCCCCGAGTTCGGGCGGGGAGCTGTTTTTT. Protein product: CATSPRAPSSGGELFF.

Of note for this clone: One end of the junction does not line up with germline, which may come from a read error. The rearrangement uses TRBV7-7 and TRBJ2-3; D is perhaps TRBD1 (5 bases). This CDR3 is built from 14 residues. Germline values: CDR1 SSHAT, CDR2 FNYEAQ (reference sequence). In DNA form, the CDR3 reads TGTGCTAGCAGCTTAGACAGTGGGTTGGATACGCAGTATTTT. Amino acid sequence: CASSLDSGLDTQYF.

The chain is built from TRBV10-3 and TRBJ2-1; a weak D match, TRBD2 (7 bases). From germline, CDR1 is ENHRY and CDR2 SYGVKD. V dropped 2 bases and J dropped 7 bases, with 15 bases sitting between them. The CDR3 has 15 amino acids. The CDR3 loop reads CAISEGRGRGNEQFF. The CDR3 DNA follows: TGTGCCATCAGTGAGGGGCGGGGGCGGGGAAATGAGCAGTTCTTC.

The chain combines TRBV7-2 with TRBJ2-7; TRBD1 matches at 7 bases. Germline CDR1 SGHTA, CDR2 FQGNSA. The CDR3 totals 17 residues. J gave up 1 base and V 2 bases, and 11 bases lay outside the gene matches. CDR3 in amino acids: CASSLPMDRGQSYEQYF. In DNA form, the CDR3 reads TGTGCCAGCAGCTTACCGATGGACCGGGGACAGTCCTACGAGCAGTACTTC.

CDR3 in amino acids: CSAQGGDARAFF. DNA of the CDR3: TGCAGCGCCCAAGGGGGGGATGCGCGAGCTTTCTTT. J is TRBJ1-1 and V is TRBV29-1; a weak D match, TRBD1 (6 bases). V was cut by 7 bases and J by 10 bases, with 19 bases left in between. The CDR3 length is 12 residues. Per germline, CDR1 SQVTM and CDR2 ANQGSEA.